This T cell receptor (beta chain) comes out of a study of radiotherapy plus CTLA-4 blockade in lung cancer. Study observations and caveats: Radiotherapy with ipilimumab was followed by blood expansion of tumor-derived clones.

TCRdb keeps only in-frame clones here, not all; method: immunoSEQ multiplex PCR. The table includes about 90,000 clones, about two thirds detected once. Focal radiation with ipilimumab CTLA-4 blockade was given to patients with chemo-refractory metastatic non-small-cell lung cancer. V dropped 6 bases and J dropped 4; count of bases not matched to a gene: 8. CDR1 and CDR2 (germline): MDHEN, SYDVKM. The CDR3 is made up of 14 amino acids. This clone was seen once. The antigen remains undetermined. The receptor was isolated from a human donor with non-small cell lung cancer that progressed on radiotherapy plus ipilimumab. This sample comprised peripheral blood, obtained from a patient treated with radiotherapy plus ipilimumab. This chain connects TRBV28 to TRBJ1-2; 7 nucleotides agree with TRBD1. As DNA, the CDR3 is TGTGCCAGCAGCGATGGGACAGAGACCTATGGCTACACCTTC. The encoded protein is CASSDGTETYGYTF.